The 20 T cell receptor beta chains given below trace back to one sample, sequenced in a study of shared clonotypes between healthy human individuals. The method was immunoSEQ multiplex PCR; TCRdb's version includes in-frame clones alone and lacks a portion of them. Of 490,000 or so clones listed, about 80% are singletons. The sequenced sample consisted of PBMCs. The receptors here all came from a woman in her forties in good health. Some clones in this sample may be carry-over from other donors' samples.

The gene calls are TRBV7-3 and TRBJ2-3; D remains ambiguous. Looked up from germline, CDR1 is SGHTA and CDR2 is FQGTGA. This CDR3 spans 13 amino acids. The V gene lost 5 bases and the J gene lost 1 base, with 7 bases spanning the gap. CDR3 in DNA: TGTGCCAGCAGCGGAAGAGGCACAGATACGCAGTATTTT. Protein product: CASSGRGTDTQYF.

This chain uses TRBV28 with TRBJ1-1; D perhaps matches TRBD1 (5 bases). The V end was cut by 1 base, the J end by 1 base, with 13 bases between. Germline V gene data show CDR1 as MDHEN and CDR2 as SYDVKM. CDR3 length: 16 amino acids. The CDR3 DNA reads as TGTGCCAGCAGTTTATTTTGGGGGGTCCCGAACACTGAAGCTTTCTTT. Encoded protein: CASSLFWGVPNTEAFF.

The chain recombines TRBV15 with TRBJ1-4; a weak D match, TRBD1 (6 bases). The CDR3 sequence is 16 residues long. Trimming pared 3 bases from V and 3 bases from J, leaving 14 bases between. Per germline, CDR1 LNHNV and CDR2 YYDKDF (reference sequence). The CDR3 DNA is TGTGCCACCAGCAGGGACGAGGGGGAGGCTAATGAAAAACTGTTTTTT. Encoded protein: CATSRDEGEANEKLFF.

The rearrangement links TRBV7-3 to TRBJ2-7; D remains ambiguous. The CDR3 loop spans 14 amino acids. Trimming shortened V by 2 bases and J by 2 bases, and 10 bases separated the two germline ends. Germline-derived CDR1 and CDR2 are SGHTA and FQGTGA. In DNA, the CDR3 is TGTGCCAGCAGCTTATCCTCCACGGCCTACGAGCAGTACTTC. Translation gives CASSLSSTAYEQYF.

The chain recombines TRBV19 with TRBJ1-4; 7 positions match TRBD1. The CDR3 is 15 residues long. After removal of 3 bases from V and 8 bases from J, the junction contained 9 bases not matched to a gene. Germline lookup yields CDR1 LNHDA and CDR2 SQIVND (reference sequence). DNA for the CDR3: TGTGCCAGTAGTATGGCGGCAGGGGGAAACGAAAAACTGTTTTTT. Protein: CASSMAAGGNEKLFF.

This clone was detected only a few times. The chain joins TRBV5-1 to TRBJ2-1; D is undetermined. Between the trimmed V and J ends, which lost 4 bases and 0 bases, there was a span of 11 bases. This CDR3 region has 15 residues. CDR1 is SGHRS and CDR2 is YFSETQ in the germline V gene. The CDR3 is CASSPQSYSYNEQFF. CDR3 sequence (DNA): TGCGCCAGCAGCCCCCAGTCTTACTCCTACAATGAGCAGTTCTTC.

The V and J genes are TRBV19 and TRBJ1-1; D call uncertain. The germline V and J ends were trimmed by 9 bases and 1 base, with 15 bases remaining between them. This CDR3 region has 14 residues. From germline, CDR1 is LNHDA and CDR2 SQIVND (reference sequence). In nucleotides, the CDR3 is TGTGCCAGCAAAAAAACTGAGGGGAACACTGAAGCTTTCTTT. Protein: CASKKTEGNTEAFF.

Concerning this clone itself: A much larger clone differs from this one at a single base, so this may be a read error. The sample carries other DNA sequences with the same CDR3. This sequence joins TRBV7-9 and TRBJ2-3; unclear D gene. Trimming stripped 2 bases from V and 3 bases from J, with 0 bases between. The germline V gene has CDR1 SEHNR and CDR2 FQNEAQ (reference sequence). CDR3 length: 11 residues. DNA of the CDR3: TGTGCCAGCAGCTTAACAGATACGCAGTATTTT. Translated: CASSLTDTQYF.

The chain couples TRBV7-9 to TRBJ1-5; 8 bases agree with TRBD1. The CDR3 has 14 residues. CDR1 SEHNR and CDR2 FQNEAQ come from the germline V gene (reference sequence). Trimming took 8 bases from V and 2 from J; bases not matched to a gene: 5. The CDR3 region is CASPWGQGNQPQHF. The CDR3 DNA is TGTGCCAGCCCTTGGGGACAGGGCAATCAGCCCCAGCATTTT.

This sequence joins TRBV18 and TRBJ2-5; 8 bases are a match to TRBD1. V lost 1 base to trimming and J lost 4 bases; unmatched junction nucleotides: 5. This CDR3 is built from 15 residues. The germline V gene has CDR1 KGHSH and CDR2 LQKENI. CDR3 region: CASSPQDRARETQYF. CDR3 coding DNA: TGTGCCAGCTCACCACAGGACAGGGCACGAGAGACCCAGTACTTC.

A few counts support this clone. The J gene is TRBJ1-1, the V gene TRBV28, with D unclear. V dropped 5 bases and J dropped 2 bases, with 12 bases sitting between them. Per germline, CDR1 MDHEN and CDR2 SYDVKM. CDR3 size: 14 residues. CDR3: CASSQEYSNTEAFF. In DNA form, the CDR3 reads TGTGCCAGCAGTCAAGAATATTCCAACACTGAAGCTTTCTTT.

The J gene is TRBJ1-5, the V gene TRBV7-8; TRBD1 matches at 11 bases. The CDR3 has 18 residues. Germline lookup yields CDR1 SGHVS and CDR2 FQNEAQ. J lost 4 bases, V lost 6 bases, and 14 bases had no gene match. CDR3 loop: CASRPDRGPTFSNQPQHF. As DNA, the CDR3 is TGTGCCAGCAGGCCGGACAGGGGGCCTACCTTCTCTAATCAGCCCCAGCATTTT.

A note on this clone: The sample holds other DNA sequences that translate to the same CDR3. This rearrangement joins TRBV2 to TRBJ1-1; a weak D match, TRBD1 (5 bases). Trimming took off 4 bases at V and 0 bases at J, with 6 bases between the two ends. The CDR3 covers 13 residues. CDR1 SNHLY and CDR2 FYNNEI come from the germline V gene. The DNA of the CDR3 is TGTGCCAGCAGTGGGGGGGTGAACACTGAAGCTTTCTTT. Amino acids: CASSGGVNTEAFF.

The chain employs TRBV5-1 and TRBJ2-3; D is perhaps TRBD1 (6 bases). The V end was cut by 4 bases, the J end by 1 base, with 10 bases between. Germline lookup yields CDR1 SGHRS and CDR2 YFSETQ. The CDR3 runs 14 residues. Written as DNA, the CDR3 is TGCGCCAGCAGCAGCAACAGGGGCACAGATACGCAGTATTTT. This gives the protein CASSSNRGTDTQYF.

This clone was seen a handful of times. This chain links TRBV5-1 with TRBJ2-3, with 10 nucleotides matching TRBD2. Trimming took 2 bases from V and 6 from J; bases not matched to a gene: 3. CDR3 size: 14 residues. CDR1 and CDR2 (germline): SGHRS, YFSETQ. The CDR3 bases are TGCGCCAGCAGCTTTCTAGCGGGAGAGGATACGCAGTATTTT. As protein: CASSFLAGEDTQYF.

The chain couples TRBV28 to TRBJ1-5, with D unclear. The CDR3 length is 12 residues. The V and J ends lost 3 bases and 6 bases respectively, with 6 bases between them. CDR1 is MDHEN and CDR2 is SYDVKM in the germline V gene. The CDR3 spells CASSFFPQPQHF. CDR3 DNA sequence: TGTGCCAGCAGTTTCTTTCCTCAGCCCCAGCATTTT.

This clone was detected a few times. This chain connects TRBV5-8 to TRBJ2-7; D is ambiguous. CDR3 length: 12 residues. Germline values: CDR1 SGHTS, CDR2 YDEGEE. Trimming stripped 3 bases from V and 5 bases from J, with 9 bases between. CDR3 DNA sequence: TGTGCCAGCAGCTACTCGGCTCACGAGCAGTACTTC. This codes for CASSYSAHEQYF.

Regarding this clone: The junction and the germline gene differ at one end; a read error may be behind it. V gene TRBV29-1 combines with J gene TRBJ1-3, with D unresolved. Germline values: CDR1 SQVTM, CDR2 ANQGSEA. The CDR3 length is 13 residues. The CDR3: CSARVTSGNTTYF. The DNA for the CDR3 is TGCAGCGCCCGGGTCACCTCTGGAAACACCACATATTTT.

V and J are TRBV7-3 and TRBJ2-1, with a weak D call TRBD2 (6 bases). The length of the CDR3 is 14 residues. Deletions cut 2 bases from V and 7 bases from J, with 12 bases between. The germline CDR1 and CDR2 sequences are SGHTA and FQGTGA. The CDR3 spells CASSLGPRGNEQFF. The DNA of the CDR3 is TGTGCCAGCAGCTTAGGGCCCCGGGGGAATGAGCAGTTCTTC.

This clone showed up just a few times. The chain combines TRBV7-6 with TRBJ2-7; D perhaps matches TRBD2 (6 bases). Trimming took 4 bases from V and 3 from J, leaving 10 bases between them. Germline V gene lookup returns CDR1 SGHVS and CDR2 FNYEAQ. This CDR3 comprises 13 residues. The CDR3 here is CASSSPGLYEQYF. CDR3 bases: TGTGCCAGCAGCTCTCCGGGACTCTACGAGCAGTACTTC.